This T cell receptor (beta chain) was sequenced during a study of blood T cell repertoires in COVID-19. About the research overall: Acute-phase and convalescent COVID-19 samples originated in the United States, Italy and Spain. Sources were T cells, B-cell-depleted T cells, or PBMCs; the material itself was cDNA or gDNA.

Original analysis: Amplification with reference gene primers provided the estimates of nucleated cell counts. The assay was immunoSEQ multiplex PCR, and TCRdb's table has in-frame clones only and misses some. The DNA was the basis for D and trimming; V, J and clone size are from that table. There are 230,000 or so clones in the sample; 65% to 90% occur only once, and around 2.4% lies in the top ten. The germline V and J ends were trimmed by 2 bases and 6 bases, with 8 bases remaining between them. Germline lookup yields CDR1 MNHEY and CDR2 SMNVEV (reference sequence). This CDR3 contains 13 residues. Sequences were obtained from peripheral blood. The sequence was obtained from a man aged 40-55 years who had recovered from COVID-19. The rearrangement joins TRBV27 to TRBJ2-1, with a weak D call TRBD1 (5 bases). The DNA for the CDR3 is TGTGCCAGCAGTTTACCCCAGGGCAATGAGCAGTTCTTC. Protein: CASSLPQGNEQFF.